This T cell receptor (beta chain) appears in the sequencing data of a study of blood T cell repertoires in COVID-19. About the study: Sample material is recorded as cDNA or gDNA derived from T cells, B-cell-depleted T cells, or PBMCs.

The germline V gene has CDR1 SGDLS and CDR2 YYNGEE. The ends were cut back, 5 bases at V and 3 bases at J, with 11 bases in the middle. The CDR3 runs 13 residues. The assay was immunoSEQ multiplex PCR, and TCRdb's table has in-frame clones only and misses some. Here the sample spans some 64,000 clones, roughly 73% being singletons. Sequenced sample: peripheral blood. The V and J genes are TRBV9 and TRBJ1-1; no definite D call. The receptor was isolated from a woman aged 60-70 years with acute or convalescent COVID-19. The chain's CDR3 is CASSGPGDTEAFF. CDR3 in DNA: TGTGCCAGCAGTGGCCCCGGGGACACTGAAGCTTTCTTT.